This record covers a single T cell receptor beta chain. PCR primers comprised 60 Vbeta and 13 Jbeta primers. Here immunoSEQ multiplex PCR was the method, and the copy in TCRdb shows in-frame clones only, minus some. This sample has about 130,000 clones; around 75% occur once, and the top ten carry 2.5% to 3.5%. This specimen comes from a study of cytomegalovirus exposure and HLA in healthy donors. Trimming pared 5 bases from V and 10 bases from J, leaving 21 bases between. From germline, CDR1 is SEHNR and CDR2 FQNEAQ (reference sequence). The CDR3 totals 15 residues. The TCR sequence derives from a young man in good health and CMV-seronegative. This rearrangement joins TRBV7-9 to TRBJ1-3, with D hard to call. The sample taken for sequencing was PBMCs. The CDR3 sequence: CASSDPGLLVETIYF. CDR3 DNA sequence: TGTGCCAGCAGCGATCCAGGATTATTAGTCGAGACCATATATTTT.